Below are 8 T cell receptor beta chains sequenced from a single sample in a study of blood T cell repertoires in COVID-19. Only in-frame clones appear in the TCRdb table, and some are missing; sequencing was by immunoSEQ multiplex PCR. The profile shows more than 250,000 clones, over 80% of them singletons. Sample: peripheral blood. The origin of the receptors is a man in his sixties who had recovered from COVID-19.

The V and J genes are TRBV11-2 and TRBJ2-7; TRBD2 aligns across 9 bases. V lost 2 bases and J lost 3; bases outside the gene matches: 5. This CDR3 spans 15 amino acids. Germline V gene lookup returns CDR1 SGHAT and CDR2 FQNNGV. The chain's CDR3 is CASSLRLAGIYEQYF. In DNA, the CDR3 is TGTGCCAGCAGCTTAAGGCTAGCGGGGATCTACGAGCAGTACTTC.

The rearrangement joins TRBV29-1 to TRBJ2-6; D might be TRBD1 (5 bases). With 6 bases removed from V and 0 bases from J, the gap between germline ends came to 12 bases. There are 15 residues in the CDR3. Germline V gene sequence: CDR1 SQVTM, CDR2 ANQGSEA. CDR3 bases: TGCAGCGTAGCCATGACAGTCTCTGGGGCCAACGTCCTGACTTTC. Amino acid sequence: CSVAMTVSGANVLTF.

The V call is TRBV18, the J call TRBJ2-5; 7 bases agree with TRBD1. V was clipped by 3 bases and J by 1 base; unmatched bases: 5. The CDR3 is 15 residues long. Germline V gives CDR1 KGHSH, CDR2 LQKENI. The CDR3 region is CASSPRDRIQETQYF. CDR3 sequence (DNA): TGTGCCAGCTCACCGAGGGACAGAATCCAAGAGACCCAGTACTTC.

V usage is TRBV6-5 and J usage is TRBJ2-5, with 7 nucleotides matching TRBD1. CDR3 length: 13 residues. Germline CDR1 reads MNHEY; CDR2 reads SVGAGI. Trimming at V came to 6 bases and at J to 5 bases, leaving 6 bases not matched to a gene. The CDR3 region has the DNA TGTGCCAGCAGAGTACAGGGGCTGGAGACCCAGTACTTC. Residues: CASRVQGLETQYF.

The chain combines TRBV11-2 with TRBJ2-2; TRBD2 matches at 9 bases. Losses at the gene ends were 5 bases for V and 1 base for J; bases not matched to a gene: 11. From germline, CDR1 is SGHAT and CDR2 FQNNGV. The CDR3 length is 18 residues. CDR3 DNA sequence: TGTGCCAGCAGCCCCCGTGGGCTAGCGGGGAGGAACACCGGGGAGCTGTTTTTT. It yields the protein CASSPRGLAGRNTGELFF.

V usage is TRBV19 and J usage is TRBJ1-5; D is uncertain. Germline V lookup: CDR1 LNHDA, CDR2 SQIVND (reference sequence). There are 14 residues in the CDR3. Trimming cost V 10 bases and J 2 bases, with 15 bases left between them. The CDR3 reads CATRLRSGNQPQHF. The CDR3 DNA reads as TGTGCCACAAGACTACGTTCGGGCAATCAGCCCCAGCATTTT.

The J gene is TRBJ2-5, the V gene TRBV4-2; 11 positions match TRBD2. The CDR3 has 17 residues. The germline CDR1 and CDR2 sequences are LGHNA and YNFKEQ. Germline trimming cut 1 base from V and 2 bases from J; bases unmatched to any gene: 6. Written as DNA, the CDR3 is TGTGCCAGCAGCCAAGTGACTAGCGGGATAAAACAAGAGACCCAGTACTTC. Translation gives CASSQVTSGIKQETQYF.

The chain's CDR3 is CASSALAATSYNEQFF. The DNA for the CDR3 is TGTGCCAGCAGCGCCCTAGCGGCCACCTCCTACAATGAGCAGTTCTTC. V is TRBV5-5 and J is TRBJ2-1; 7 bases are shared with TRBD2. The CDR3 is made up of 16 amino acids. With V trimmed by 4 bases and J by 0 bases, 7 bases remained unmatched. The germline CDR1 and CDR2 sequences are SGHKS and YYEKEE (reference sequence).